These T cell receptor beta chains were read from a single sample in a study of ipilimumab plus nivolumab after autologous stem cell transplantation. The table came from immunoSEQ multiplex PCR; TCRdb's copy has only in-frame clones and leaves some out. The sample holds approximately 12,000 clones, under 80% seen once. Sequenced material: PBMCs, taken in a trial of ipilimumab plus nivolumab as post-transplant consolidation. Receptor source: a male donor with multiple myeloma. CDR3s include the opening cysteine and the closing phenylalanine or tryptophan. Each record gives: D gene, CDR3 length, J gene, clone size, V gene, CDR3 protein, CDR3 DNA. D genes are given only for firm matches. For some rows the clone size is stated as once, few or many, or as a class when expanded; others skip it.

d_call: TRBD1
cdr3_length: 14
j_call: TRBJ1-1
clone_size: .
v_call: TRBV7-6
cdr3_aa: CASSRDGGTEEAFF
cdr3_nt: TGTGCCAGCAGCCGGGACGGTGGGACAGAAGAAGCTTTCTTT

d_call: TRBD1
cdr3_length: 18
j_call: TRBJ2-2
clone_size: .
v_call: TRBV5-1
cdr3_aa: CASSWTRDRFTNTGELFF
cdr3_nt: TGCGCCAGCAGCTGGACCCGGGACAGGTTTACGAACACCGGGGAGCTGTTTTTT

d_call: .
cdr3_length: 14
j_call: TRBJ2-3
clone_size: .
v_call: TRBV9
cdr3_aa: CASSVVGFTDTQYF
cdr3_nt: TGTGCCAGCAGCGTAGTTGGGTTCACAGATACGCAGTATTTT

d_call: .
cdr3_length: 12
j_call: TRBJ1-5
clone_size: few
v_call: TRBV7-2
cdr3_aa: CASSFGGGPQHF
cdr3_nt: TGTGCCAGCAGCTTTGGAGGTGGGCCCCAGCATTTT

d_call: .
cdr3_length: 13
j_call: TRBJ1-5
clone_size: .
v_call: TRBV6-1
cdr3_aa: CASSGYNNQPQHF
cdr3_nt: TGTGCCAGCAGTGGATACAATAATCAGCCCCAGCATTTT

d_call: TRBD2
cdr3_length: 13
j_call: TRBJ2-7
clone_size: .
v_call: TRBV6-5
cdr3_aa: CASSYPGGGEQYF
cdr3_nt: TGTGCCAGCAGTTACCCCGGGGGGGGCGAGCAGTACTTC

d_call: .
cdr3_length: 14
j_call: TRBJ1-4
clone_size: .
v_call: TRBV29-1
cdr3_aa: CSVRTEGVNEKLFF
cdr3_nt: TGCAGCGTCCGAACAGAGGGGGTTAATGAAAAACTGTTTTTT

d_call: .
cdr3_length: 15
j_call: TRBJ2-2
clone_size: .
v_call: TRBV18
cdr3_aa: CASSPTWWYTGELFF
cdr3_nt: TGTGCCAGCTCACCGACATGGTGGTACACCGGGGAGCTGTTTTTT

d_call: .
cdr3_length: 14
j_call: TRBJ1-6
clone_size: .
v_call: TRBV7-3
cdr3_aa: CASSLQGNGSPLHF
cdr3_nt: TGTGCCAGCAGCTTACAGGGAAATGGTTCACCCCTCCACTTT

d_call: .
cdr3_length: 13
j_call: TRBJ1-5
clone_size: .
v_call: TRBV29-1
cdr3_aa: CSVRGEWGQPQHF
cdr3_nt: TGCAGCGTTAGGGGTGAGTGGGGGCAGCCCCAGCATTTT

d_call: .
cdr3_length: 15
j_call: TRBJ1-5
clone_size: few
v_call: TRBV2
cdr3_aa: CASSERQAKNQPQHF
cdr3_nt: TGTGCCAGCAGTGAACGACAGGCTAAGAATCAGCCCCAGCATTTT

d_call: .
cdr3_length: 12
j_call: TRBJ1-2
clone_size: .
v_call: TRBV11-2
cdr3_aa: CASSLKDRTYTF
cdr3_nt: TGTGCCAGCAGCTTAAAAGACCGAACCTACACCTTC

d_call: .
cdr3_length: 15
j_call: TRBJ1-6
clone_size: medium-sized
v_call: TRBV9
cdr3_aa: CASSVSSTLNSPLHF
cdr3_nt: TGTGCCAGCAGCGTATCTTCGACCCTTAATTCACCCCTCCACTTT

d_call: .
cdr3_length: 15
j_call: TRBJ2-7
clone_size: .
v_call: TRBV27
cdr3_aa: CASSSAAPSSHEQYF
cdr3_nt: TGTGCCAGCAGTTCGGCAGCCCCCTCTTCGCACGAGCAGTACTTC

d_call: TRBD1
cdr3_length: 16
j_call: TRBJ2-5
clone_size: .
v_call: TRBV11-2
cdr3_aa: CASSPRQGATQETQYF
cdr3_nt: TGTGCCAGCAGCCCAAGACAGGGGGCAACCCAAGAGACCCAGTACTTC

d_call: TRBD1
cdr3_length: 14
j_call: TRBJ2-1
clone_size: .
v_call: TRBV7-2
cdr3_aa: CASTKGAGYNEQFF
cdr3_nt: TGTGCCAGCACTAAGGGGGCGGGTTACAATGAGCAGTTCTTC

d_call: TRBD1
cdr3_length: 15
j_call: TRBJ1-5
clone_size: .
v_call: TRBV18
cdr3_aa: CASSGRDRVVQPQHF
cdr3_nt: TGTGCCAGCTCAGGCCGGGACAGGGTCGTCCAGCCCCAGCATTTT

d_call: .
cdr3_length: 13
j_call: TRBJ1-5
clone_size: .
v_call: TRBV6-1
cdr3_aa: CASSISVRQPQHF
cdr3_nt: TGTGCCAGCTCCATTTCTGTCAGGCAGCCCCAGCATTTT

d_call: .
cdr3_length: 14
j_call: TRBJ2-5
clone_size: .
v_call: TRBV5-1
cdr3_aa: CASSPSGTQETQYF
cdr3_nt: TGCGCCAGCAGCCCATCCGGGACTCAAGAGACCCAGTACTTC

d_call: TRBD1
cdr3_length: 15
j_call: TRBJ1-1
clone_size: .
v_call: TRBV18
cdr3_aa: CASSPWTGGFTEAFF
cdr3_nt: TGTGCCAGCTCACCCTGGACAGGGGGCTTCACTGAAGCTTTCTTT

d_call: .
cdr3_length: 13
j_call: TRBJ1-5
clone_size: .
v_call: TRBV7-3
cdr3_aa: CASSLGIDQPQHF
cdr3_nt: TGTGCCAGCAGCTTAGGAATCGATCAGCCCCAGCATTTT

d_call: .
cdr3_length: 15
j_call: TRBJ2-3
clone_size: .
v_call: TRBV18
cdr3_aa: CASSPYSSGADTQYF
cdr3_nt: TGTGCCAGCTCACCATACTCCTCTGGAGCAGATACGCAGTATTTT

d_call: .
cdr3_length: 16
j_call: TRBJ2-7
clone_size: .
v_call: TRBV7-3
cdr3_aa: CASSLRWGDRSEEQYF
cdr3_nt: TGTGCCAGCAGCTTAAGGTGGGGGGACAGATCAGAAGAGCAGTACTTC

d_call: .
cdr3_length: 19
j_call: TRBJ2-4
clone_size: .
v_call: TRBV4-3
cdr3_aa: CASSQVDPRVGLAKNIQYF
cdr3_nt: TGCGCCAGCAGCCAAGTAGATCCCAGGGTGGGACTAGCCAAAAACATTCAGTACTTC

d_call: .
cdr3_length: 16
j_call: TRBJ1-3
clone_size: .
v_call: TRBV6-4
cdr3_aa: CASIYLRGISGNTIYF
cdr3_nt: TGTGCCAGCATCTATTTGAGGGGGATCTCTGGAAACACCATATATTTT